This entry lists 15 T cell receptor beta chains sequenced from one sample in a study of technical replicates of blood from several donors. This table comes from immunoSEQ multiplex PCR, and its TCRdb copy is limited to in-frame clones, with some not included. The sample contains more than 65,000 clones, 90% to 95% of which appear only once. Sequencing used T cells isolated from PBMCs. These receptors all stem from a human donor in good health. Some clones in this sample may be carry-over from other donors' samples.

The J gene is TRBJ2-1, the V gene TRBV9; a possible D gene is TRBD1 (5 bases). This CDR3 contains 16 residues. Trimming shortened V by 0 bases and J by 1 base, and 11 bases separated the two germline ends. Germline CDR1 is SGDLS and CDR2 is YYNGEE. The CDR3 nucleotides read TGTGCCAGCAGCGTAGCAATCACAGGTTCCTACAATGAGCAGTTCTTC. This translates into CASSVAITGSYNEQFF.

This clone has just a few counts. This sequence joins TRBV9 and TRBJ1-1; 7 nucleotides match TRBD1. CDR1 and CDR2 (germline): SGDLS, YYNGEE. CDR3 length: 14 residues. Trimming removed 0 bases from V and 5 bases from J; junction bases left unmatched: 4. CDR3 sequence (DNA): TGTGCCAGCAGCGTAGTCAGGGGGAATACTGAAGCTTTCTTT. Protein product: CASSVVRGNTEAFF.

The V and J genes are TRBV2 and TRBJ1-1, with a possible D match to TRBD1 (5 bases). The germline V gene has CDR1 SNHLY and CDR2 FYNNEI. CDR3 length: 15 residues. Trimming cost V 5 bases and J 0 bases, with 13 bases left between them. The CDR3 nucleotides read TGTGCCAGCAGTTTTAAACAGGTGATGAACACTGAAGCTTTCTTT. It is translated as CASSFKQVMNTEAFF.

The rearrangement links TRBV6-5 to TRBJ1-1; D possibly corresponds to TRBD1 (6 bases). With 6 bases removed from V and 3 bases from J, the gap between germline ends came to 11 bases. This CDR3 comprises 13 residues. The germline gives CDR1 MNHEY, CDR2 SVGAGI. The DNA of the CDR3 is TGTGCCAGCAGGAGGACAGTAGACACTGAAGCTTTCTTT. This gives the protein CASRRTVDTEAFF.

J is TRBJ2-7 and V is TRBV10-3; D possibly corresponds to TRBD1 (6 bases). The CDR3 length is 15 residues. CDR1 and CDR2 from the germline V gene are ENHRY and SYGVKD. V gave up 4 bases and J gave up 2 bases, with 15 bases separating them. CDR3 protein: CAISADPGQAYEQYF. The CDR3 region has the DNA TGTGCCATCAGTGCCGATCCGGGACAAGCCTACGAGCAGTACTTC.

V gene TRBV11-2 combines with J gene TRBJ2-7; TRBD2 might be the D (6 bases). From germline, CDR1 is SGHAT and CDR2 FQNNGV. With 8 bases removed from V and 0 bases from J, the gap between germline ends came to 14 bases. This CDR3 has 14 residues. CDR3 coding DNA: TGTGCCAGCGGGACTCTACGCAGCTCCTACGAGCAGTACTTC. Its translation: CASGTLRSSYEQYF.

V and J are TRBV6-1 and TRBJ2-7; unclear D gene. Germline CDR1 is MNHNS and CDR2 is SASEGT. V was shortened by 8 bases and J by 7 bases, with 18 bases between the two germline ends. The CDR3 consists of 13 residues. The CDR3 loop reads CASVPSLKKEQYF. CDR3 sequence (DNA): TGTGCCAGCGTTCCCAGTCTTAAGAAGGAGCAGTACTTC.

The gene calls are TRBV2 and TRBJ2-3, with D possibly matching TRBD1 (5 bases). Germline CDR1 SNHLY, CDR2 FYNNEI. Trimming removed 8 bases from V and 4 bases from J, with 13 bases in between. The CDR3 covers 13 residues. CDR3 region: CASGAEVADTQYF. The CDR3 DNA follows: TGTGCCAGCGGGGCGGAAGTGGCAGATACGCAGTATTTT.

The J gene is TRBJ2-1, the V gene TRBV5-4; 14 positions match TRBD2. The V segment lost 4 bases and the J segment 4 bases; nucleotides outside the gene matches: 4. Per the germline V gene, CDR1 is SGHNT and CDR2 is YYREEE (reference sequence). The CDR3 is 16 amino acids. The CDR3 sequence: CASSTGTSGGYNEQFF. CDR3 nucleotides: TGTGCCAGCAGCACCGGGACTAGCGGGGGATACAATGAGCAGTTCTTC.

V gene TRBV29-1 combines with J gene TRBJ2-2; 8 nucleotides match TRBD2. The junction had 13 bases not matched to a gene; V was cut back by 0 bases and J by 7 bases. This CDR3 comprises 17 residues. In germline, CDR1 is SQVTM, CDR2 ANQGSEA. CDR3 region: CSVEDPGLGLENGELFF. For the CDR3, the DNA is TGCAGCGTTGAAGACCCCGGTCTGGGACTAGAGAACGGGGAGCTGTTTTTT.

CDR3 amino acids: CASSRTSGGNNEQFF. CDR3 in DNA: TGTGCCAGCAGCCGTACTAGCGGGGGGAACAATGAGCAGTTCTTC. This chain links TRBV7-3 with TRBJ2-1, with 12 bases matching TRBD2. This CDR3 region has 15 residues. Germline V lookup: CDR1 SGHTA, CDR2 FQGTGA. V shed 5 bases and J 5 bases; nucleotides not matched to a gene: 4.

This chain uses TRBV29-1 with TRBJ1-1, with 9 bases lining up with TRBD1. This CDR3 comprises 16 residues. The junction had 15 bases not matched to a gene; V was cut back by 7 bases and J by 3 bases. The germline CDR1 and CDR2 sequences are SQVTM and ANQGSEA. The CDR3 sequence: CSARDRALLGDTEAFF. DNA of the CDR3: TGCAGCGCCCGGGACAGGGCCCTTTTGGGGGACACTGAAGCTTTCTTT.

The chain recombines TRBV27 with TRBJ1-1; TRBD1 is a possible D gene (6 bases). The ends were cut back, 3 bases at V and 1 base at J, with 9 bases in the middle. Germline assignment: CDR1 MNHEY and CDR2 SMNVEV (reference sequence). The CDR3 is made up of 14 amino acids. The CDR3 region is CASSLRTENTEAFF. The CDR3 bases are TGTGCCAGCAGTTTGAGGACAGAGAACACTGAAGCTTTCTTT.

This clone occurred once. CDR3 in DNA: TGTGCCAGCAGTTCAACTCCCCCCCCAGGCACTGAAGCTTTCTTT. Encoded protein: CASSSTPPPGTEAFF. The rearrangement links TRBV6-5 to TRBJ1-1; D gene ambiguous. Trimming left V 4 bases short and J 4 bases short, with 16 bases between. CDR1 is MNHEY and CDR2 is SVGAGI in the germline V gene. The CDR3 has 15 residues.

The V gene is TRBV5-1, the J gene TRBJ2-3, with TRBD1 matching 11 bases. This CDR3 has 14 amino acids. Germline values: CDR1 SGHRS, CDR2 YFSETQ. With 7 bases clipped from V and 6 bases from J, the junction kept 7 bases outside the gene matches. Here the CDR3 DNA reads TGCGCCAGCGGAGGACAGGGGGCCGGGGATACGCAGTATTTT. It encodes CASGGQGAGDTQYF. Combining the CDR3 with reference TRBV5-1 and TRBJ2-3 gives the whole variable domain KAGVTQTPRYLIKTRGQQVTLSCSPISGHRSVSWYQQTPGQGLQFLFEYFSETQRNKGNFPGRFSGRQFSNSRSEMNVSTLELGDSALYLCASGGQGAGDTQYFGPGTRLTVL.